This TCR beta chain was recovered during a study of metastatic and nonmetastatic thyroid tumors (dated by TCRdb to the early 2020s). For the study in its entirety: The researchers compared repertoires between peripheral blood samples and tumor or nodule tissue samples from patients with malignant or benign thyroid disease.

The CDR3 numbers 14 residues from cysteine through phenylalanine. CDR3 DNA is the only sequence kept; it has 42 bases, read in frame from the first base. Clipping removes 6 bases from V and 7 bases from J, with 8 as the unmatched junction base count. The germline V gene (reference sequence) sets CDR1 to SEHNR and CDR2 to FQNEAQ. This clone was found many times. What this receptor recognizes is not known. The input lacks base qualities; no much larger clone sits a single base away. Library prep was done by PCR. Sequencing was performed on an Illumina HiSeq 4000. The TCR beta-chain CDR3 region of each patient was profiled by high-throughput sequencing. The paper's processing steps were these. The researchers built a classifier to tell apart papillary thyroid cancer patients with distant metastasis, based on CDR3 differences among clinicopathological groups. To measure repertoire diversity the researchers used the Shannon index, while the Morisita-Horn index served to gauge how similar the tumor and blood repertoires were. TCRdb redid the processing of the public reads, applying fastp at Q25 and MiXCR, and retained in-frame beta chains. These V and J calls originate from TCRdb's pipeline instead of the authors' own analysis. Recorded for this sample are approximately 70,000 clones; more than 3.5% of them occurred a single time. About a fifth of the sample comes from the top ten.

No treatment had been received by any patient before thyroid surgery. Using T-cell receptor beta sequencing, the researchers looked back retrospectively at clinical samples from patients, gathered between about 2012 and 2018. Here is what the overall study found, with its caveats: In both blood and tumor samples, malignant tumors were reported to have significantly higher TCR beta diversity than benign nodules.

The V gene is TRBV7-9 and the J gene is TRBJ1-4; 7 of the junction bases match TRBD1. Sample: blood. The source is a female donor with papillary thyroid cancer or a benign thyroid nodule (not recorded which). Some clones in this sample may be carry-over from other donors' samples. The CDR3 protein sequence reads: CASRGRDSAEKLFF. The DNA sequence is as follows: TGTGCCAGCAGGGGCCGGGACAGTGCTGAAAAACTGTTTTTT.